This T cell receptor beta chain was obtained from a study of a mutant IDH1 vaccine in newly diagnosed glioma (dated by TCRdb to the early 2020s). About the investigation overall: Vaccination was initiated 4-6 weeks after radiotherapy alone, or concurrently with temozolomide cycles in the chemotherapy-containing groups. Of the approximately 32 treated patients, approximately 60% were male and around 40% were female, and the mean age was approximately 37 years. The week-35 safety follow-up took place at visit V12, and the week-47 end of study took place at visit V13. For exploratory analyses, about two dozen treated patients had longitudinal TCRB deep sequencing done wherever samples were available. Prior to enrollment, patients had been given standard therapy consisting of radiotherapy alone, temozolomide alone, or radiochemotherapy with temozolomide, with the combination given to most patients. Peripheral blood was collected at six visits: V03 (baseline), V05, V07, V10, V12 and V13. Overall study results and their limits: Changes in the top peripheral T cell clonotypes picked up by TCRB sequencing did not appear to be linked to pseudoprogression. According to the authors, sample limitations meant that analyses of patient blood samples could not be reproduced. PBMC samples for TCRB deep sequencing were selected based on availability. Across multiple MHC alleles, vaccine-induced immune responses were seen in around 94% of patients.

The time point label here, explained by the study, means: week 35, safety follow-up. Each vaccine dose, consisting of 300 ug of a 20-mer mutant IDH1 peptide in Montanide, was administered subcutaneously with topical imiquimod. Patients received eight vaccinations in weeks 1, 3, 5, 7, 11, 15, 19 and 23, corresponding to visits V03 through V10. Newly diagnosed WHO grade 3 or 4 IDH1-mutant astrocytomas showing loss of nuclear ATRX were present in the donors. The samples were drawn from NOA16, a multicentre, single-arm, open-label phase I trial in Germany that tested a mutant IDH1 peptide vaccine in humans for the first time. Genomic DNA for TCRB sequencing was isolated from EDTA blood with the DNeasy Blood and Tissue Kit. Libraries were made using the immunoSEQ multiplex PCR assay. Following the manufacturer's protocol, the hsTCRB Kit was used to amplify rearranged TCR beta chain sequences. TCRB libraries were sequenced on an Illumina MiSeq. The source study handled its data this way. The kit vendor's proprietary platform handled demultiplexing, trimming and gene mapping. The clones in this table, taken by TCRdb from immuneACCESS, are in-frame only. Not every clone is retained; where verified, under half of the shortfall comes from an unresolved V gene, and the cause of the rest is unknown. V, J and clone size are taken as reported in that table, and D and trimming were inferred from the DNA itself. This sample is represented by about 48,000 clones; roughly 84% of them were singletons. 6% to 8% of the sample rests with the top ten.

Deletion took 9 bases off V and 3 bases off J, with a span of 17 bases between the germline ends. From the germline V gene (reference sequence), CDR1 is LNHDA and CDR2 is SQIVND. Measured from the cysteine to the phenylalanine, the CDR3 is 14 residues long. The kept DNA is CDR3 alone, 42 bases in frame from the first base. For this clone: This clone's antigen is unknown. No qualities accompany the bases; no much larger clone lies one base away.

The source was PBMCs, collected from a glioma patient whose treatment included an IDH1 peptide vaccine. The chain joins TRBV19 to TRBJ1-1; a tentative D match to TRBD1 spans 5 bases. The sequence derives from a middle-aged man with glioma. The nucleotide sequence reads TGTGCCAGCCGGGGGTCGTTTCCGGACACTGAAGCTTTCTTT. This gives the protein CASRGSFPDTEAFF.